This T cell receptor (beta chain) was identified in a study of CD8 T cells in Susac syndrome. With random hexamers, about 0.5 to 1 ug RNA was reverse transcribed. The immunoSEQ assay covered 54 Vbeta and 13 Jbeta segments for CDR3. TCRdb redid the calling of the immunoSEQ multiplex PCR reads with MiXCR, one entry per CDR3 protein. Of 75,000 to 80,000 distinct CDR3 sequences listed, roughly 94% were seen once; the top ten hold over 0.45%. Negative isolation was used for CD8+ and CD4+ T cells and FACS enrichment for TEMRA cells. This clonotype showed up just once. The receptor was derived from a human donor with Susac syndrome. The source material was CD8+ T cells from PBMCs.

The CDR3 bases are TGTGCCAGCTCCCGTGGGTACCAAGAGACCCAGTACTTC. It encodes CASSRGYQETQYF. The chain has TRBV12-3 or TRBV12-4 and TRBJ2-5; D gene ambiguous. Trimming cost V 8 bases and J 0 bases, with 10 bases left between them. The CDR3 runs to 13 residues.